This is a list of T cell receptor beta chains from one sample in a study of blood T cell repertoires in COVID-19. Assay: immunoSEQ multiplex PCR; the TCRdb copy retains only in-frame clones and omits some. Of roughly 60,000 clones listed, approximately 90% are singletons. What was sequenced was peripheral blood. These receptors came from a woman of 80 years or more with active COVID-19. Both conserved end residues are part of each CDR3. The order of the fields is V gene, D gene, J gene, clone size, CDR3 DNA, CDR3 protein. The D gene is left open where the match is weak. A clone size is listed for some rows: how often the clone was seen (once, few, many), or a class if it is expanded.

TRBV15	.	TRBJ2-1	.	TGTGCCACCAGCAGAGATAAGCCAGGGCGGGGTGAGCAGTTCTTC	CATSRDKPGRGEQFF
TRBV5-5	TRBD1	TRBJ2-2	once	TGTGCCAGCAGCTTGATAGGCGACAGGGGAGGCACCGGGGAGCTGTTTTTT	CASSLIGDRGGTGELFF
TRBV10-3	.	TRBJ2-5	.	TGTGCCATCAGAGCCGAGGGAGAGACCCAGTACTTC	CAIRAEGETQYF
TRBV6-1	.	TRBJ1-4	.	TGTGCCAGCAGTGAATCAGGGAGGGATGAAAAACTGTTTTTT	CASSESGRDEKLFF
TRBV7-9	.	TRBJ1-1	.	TGTGCCAGCGGCCGACAGATGAACACTGAAGCTTTCTTT	CASGRQMNTEAFF
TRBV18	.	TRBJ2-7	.	TGTGCCAGCTCACCGCCGTCGGGTTTGCGGGAGCAGTACTTC	CASSPPSGLREQYF
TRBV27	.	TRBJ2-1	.	TGTGCCAGCAGTTTACGTCAGACTGACAATGAGCAGTTCTTC	CASSLRQTDNEQFF
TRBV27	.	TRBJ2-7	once	TGTGCCAGCAGTACAGGGTTCCCGTCTAGCGAGCAGTACTTC	CASSTGFPSSEQYF
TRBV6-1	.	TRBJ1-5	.	TGTGCCAGCAGTGAAGAGGGCGGGGTTAATCAGCCCCAGCATTTT	CASSEEGGVNQPQHF
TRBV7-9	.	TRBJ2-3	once	TGTGCCAGCAGCCGGGACTCCTTGCAGTATTTT	CASSRDSLQYF
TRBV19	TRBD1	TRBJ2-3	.	TGTGCCAGTAGTTTTCGGGGACAGCGCACAGATACGCAGTATTTT	CASSFRGQRTDTQYF
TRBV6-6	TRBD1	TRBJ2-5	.	TGTGCCAGCAGACCGACAGGGGGGTCTGGGGGAGAGACCCAGTACTTC	CASRPTGGSGGETQYF
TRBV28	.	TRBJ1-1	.	TGTGCCAGCAGTTTACTAAACAGCCTTAAAGCTTTCTTT	CASSLLNSLKAFF
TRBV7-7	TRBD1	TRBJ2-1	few	TGTGCCAGCAGCCAGGGGACAGGGCGGTACAATGAGCAGTTCTTC	CASSQGTGRYNEQFF
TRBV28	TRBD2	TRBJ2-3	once	TGTGCCAGCAGTTTACTAGCGGGGAGCTACACAGATACGCAGTATTTT	CASSLLAGSYTDTQYF
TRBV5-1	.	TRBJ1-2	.	TGCGCCAGCAGCCAGGCAGGGGTAGGCTATGGCTACACCTTC	CASSQAGVGYGYTF
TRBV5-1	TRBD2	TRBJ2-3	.	TGCGCCAGCAGCTTGGGGAGGGGAGGGCGCACAGATACGCAGTATTTT	CASSLGRGGRTDTQYF
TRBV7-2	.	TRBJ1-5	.	TGTGCCAGCAGCTTAGGGTGGCCTCAGCCCCAGCATTTT	CASSLGWPQPQHF
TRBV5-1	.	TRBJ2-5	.	TGCGCCAGCAGCTCCCGGGTCACAGAGACCCAGTACTTC	CASSSRVTETQYF
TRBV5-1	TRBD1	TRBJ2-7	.	TGCGCCAGCAGCGACGGACAGGGGGCGGTTTCTGAGCAGTACTTC	CASSDGQGAVSEQYF
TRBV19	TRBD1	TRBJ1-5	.	TGTGCCAGTAGACAGACAGGGGACCAGCCCCAGCATTTT	CASRQTGDQPQHF
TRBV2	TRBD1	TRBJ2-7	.	TGTGCCAGCTCCGGGACAGGGTACGAGCAGTACTTC	CASSGTGYEQYF
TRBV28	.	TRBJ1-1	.	TGTGCCAGCAGTTTAGCCGGGACTGAAGCTTTCTTT	CASSLAGTEAFF
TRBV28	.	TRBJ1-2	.	TGTGCCAGCAGTCGGGAGTCCTATGGCTACACCTTC	CASSRESYGYTF
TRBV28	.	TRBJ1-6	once	TGTGCCAGCAGTTTTGGCGGGCTCTCACCCCTCCACTTT	CASSFGGLSPLHF
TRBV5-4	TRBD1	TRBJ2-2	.	TGTGCCAGCAGCTCGGGACAGGGCACCGGGGAGCTGTTTTTT	CASSSGQGTGELFF
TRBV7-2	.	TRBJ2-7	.	TGTGCCAGCAGCCGACCCACTAGCTACGAGCAGTACTTC	CASSRPTSYEQYF
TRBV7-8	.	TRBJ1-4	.	TGTGCCAGCAGCAAAGGGGTCGCCGATGAAAAACTGTTTTTT	CASSKGVADEKLFF
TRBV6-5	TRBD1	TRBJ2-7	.	TGTGCCAGCAGTTGGGGACAGGGAAGGGGCGAGCAGTACTTC	CASSWGQGRGEQYF
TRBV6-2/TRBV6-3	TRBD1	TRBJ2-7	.	TGTGCCAGCAGTCGGGACAGGGGGTCCTACGAGCAGTACTTC	CASSRDRGSYEQYF
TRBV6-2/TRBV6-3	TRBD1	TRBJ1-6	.	TGTGCCAGCAGTTACTCCTCGCGGACAGGGCTCCGGTTGGCCCTCCACTTT	CASSYSSRTGLRLALHF
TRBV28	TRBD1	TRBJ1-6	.	TGTGCCACTACTCGCGGGACAGGGACTATGGGCTATAATTCACCCCTCCACTTT	CATTRGTGTMGYNSPLHF
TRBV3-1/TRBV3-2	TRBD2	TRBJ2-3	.	TGTGCCAGCAGTCACGGCGGGGGGAGCACAGATACGCAGTATTTT	CASSHGGGSTDTQYF
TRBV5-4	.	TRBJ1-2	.	TGTGCCAGCAGCTATATTACAGAGGGATCTGGCTACACCTTC	CASSYITEGSGYTF
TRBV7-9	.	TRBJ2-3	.	TGTGCCAGCAGCTTAGAGACGGGAACAGATACGCAGTATTTT	CASSLETGTDTQYF
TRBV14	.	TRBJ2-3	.	TGTGCCAGCAGTCTCGGGGGGCTCTACTCCGCAGATACGCAGTATTTT	CASSLGGLYSADTQYF
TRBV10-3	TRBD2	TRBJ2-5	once	TGTGCCATCAGTGCGGACGGGGGGACTCAAGAGACCCAGTACTTC	CAISADGGTQETQYF
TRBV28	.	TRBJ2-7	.	TGTGCCAGCAGAAGCGGCAGCTCCTACGAGCAGTACTTC	CASRSGSSYEQYF
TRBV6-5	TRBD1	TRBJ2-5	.	TGTGCCAGCAGCCCCAGGGGGAACCAAGAGACCCAGTACTTC	CASSPRGNQETQYF
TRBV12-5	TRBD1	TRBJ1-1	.	TGTGCTAGTGGTTTGAGGGACAGGTCGAACACTGAAGCTTTCTTT	CASGLRDRSNTEAFF
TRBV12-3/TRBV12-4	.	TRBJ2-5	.	TGTGCCAGCAGAGGGCAGGGGCTAGAGACCCAGTACTTC	CASRGQGLETQYF
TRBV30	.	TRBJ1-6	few	TGTGCCCAGACTCGAAGCTCCTATAATTCACCCCTCCACTTT	CAQTRSSYNSPLHF
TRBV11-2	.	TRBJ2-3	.	TGTGCCAGCAGCCTCCACCGCGAGAGCACAGATACGCAGTATTTT	CASSLHRESTDTQYF
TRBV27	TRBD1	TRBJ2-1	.	TGTGCCAGCCGCCGGACAGGGGGAGGGTCCTACAATGAGCAGTTCTTC	CASRRTGGGSYNEQFF
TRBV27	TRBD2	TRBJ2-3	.	TGTGCCAGCAGTGGGACTAGCGGGAGAGCCGGGACAGATACGCAGTATTTT	CASSGTSGRAGTDTQYF
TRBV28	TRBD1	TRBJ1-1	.	TGTGCCAGCAGTCTTAACAGGGGACGGAGCACTGAAGCTTTCTTT	CASSLNRGRSTEAFF
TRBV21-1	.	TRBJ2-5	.	TGTGCCAGCAGCAACCGGACTAGCGGGACAAAGACCCAGTACTTC	CASSNRTSGTKTQYF
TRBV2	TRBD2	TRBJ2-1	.	TGTGCCAGCAGCCTCTTGGGCGGGGGGGCCTCCTACAATGAGCAGTTCTTC	CASSLLGGGASYNEQFF
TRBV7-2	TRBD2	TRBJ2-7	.	TGTGCCAGCAGCGGTAGCGGGAGTCAATACGAGCAGTACTTC	CASSGSGSQYEQYF
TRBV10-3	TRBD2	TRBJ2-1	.	TGTGCCATCAGTGAGTCGATTACTAGCGGGGGTAGCTCCTACAATGAGCAGTTCTTC	CAISESITSGGSSYNEQFF
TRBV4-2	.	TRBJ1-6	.	TGTGCCAGCAGCCAAGAACAGGGCACCAATTCACCCCTCCACTTT	CASSQEQGTNSPLHF
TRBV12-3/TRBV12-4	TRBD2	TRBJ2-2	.	TGTGCCAGCGGACTAGGAACCGGGGAGCTGTTTTTT	CASGLGTGELFF
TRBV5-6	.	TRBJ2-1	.	TGTGCCAGCAGCTTAGGCCCAACAGATGAGCAGTTCTTC	CASSLGPTDEQFF